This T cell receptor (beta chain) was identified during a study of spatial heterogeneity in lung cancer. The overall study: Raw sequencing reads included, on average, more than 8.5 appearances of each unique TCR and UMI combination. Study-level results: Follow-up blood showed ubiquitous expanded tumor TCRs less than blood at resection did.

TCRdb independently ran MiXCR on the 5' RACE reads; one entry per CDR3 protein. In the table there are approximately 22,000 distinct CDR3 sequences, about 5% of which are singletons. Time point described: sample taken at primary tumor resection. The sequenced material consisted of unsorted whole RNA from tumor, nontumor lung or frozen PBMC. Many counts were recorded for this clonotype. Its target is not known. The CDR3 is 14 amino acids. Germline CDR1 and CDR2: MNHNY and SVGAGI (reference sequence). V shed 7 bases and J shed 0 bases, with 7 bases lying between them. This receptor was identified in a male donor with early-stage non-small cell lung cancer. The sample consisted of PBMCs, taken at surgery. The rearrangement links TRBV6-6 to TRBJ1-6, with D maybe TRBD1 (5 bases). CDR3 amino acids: CASTDSSYNSPLHF. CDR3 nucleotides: TGTGCCAGCACTGACAGCTCCTATAATTCACCCCTCCACTTT.